Presented here are 16 T cell receptor beta chains from one specimen sequenced in a study of blood T cell repertoires in COVID-19. Sequencing was performed with immunoSEQ multiplex PCR; in TCRdb, only in-frame clones are kept and a portion is missing. The sample has about 210,000 clones, 88% seen once. Sequenced: PBMCs or T cells enriched from blood (not recorded which). The source is a woman aged 35 to 49 with acute COVID-19.

This clone has just a few counts. This chain joins TRBV18 and TRBJ2-3; no definite D call. In germline, CDR1 is KGHSH, CDR2 LQKENI. This CDR3 region has 13 residues. V dropped 3 bases and J dropped 0 bases, with 4 bases sitting between them. The CDR3 coding sequence is TGTGCCAGCTCACCCCCTAGCACAGATACGCAGTATTTT. Protein product: CASSPPSTDTQYF.

As DNA, the CDR3 is TGTGCCAGCAGCTGGGGGCAGGGTTACGATGGCTACACCTTC. Protein product: CASSWGQGYDGYTF. The rearrangement uses TRBV27 and TRBJ1-2; weak D call: TRBD1 (6 bases). Trimming cost V 6 bases and J 6 bases, with 17 bases left between them. The CDR3 has 14 residues. Germline V gene sequence: CDR1 MNHEY, CDR2 SMNVEV (reference sequence).

This chain connects TRBV5-1 to TRBJ2-1, with TRBD1 matching 9 bases. This CDR3 is built from 14 residues. CDR1 and CDR2 (germline): SGHRS, YFSETQ. The V and J ends lost 4 bases and 2 bases, in that order; junction bases with no gene match: 1. The CDR3 loop reads CASSRDRAYNEQFF. CDR3 nucleotide sequence: TGCGCCAGCAGCCGGGACAGGGCCTACAATGAGCAGTTCTTC.

The chain is built from TRBV5-1 and TRBJ2-1; 9 bases are shared with TRBD2. V shed 4 bases and J 6 bases; nucleotides not matched to a gene: 20. Germline V lookup: CDR1 SGHRS, CDR2 YFSETQ. The length of the CDR3 is 19 residues. Here the CDR3 reads CASSAAAITSGPWGNEQFF. CDR3 nucleotides: TGCGCCAGCAGCGCCGCCGCAATCACTAGCGGGCCTTGGGGCAATGAGCAGTTCTTC.

J is TRBJ2-5 and V is TRBV4-2; a weak D match, TRBD2 (5 bases). Trimming left V 4 bases short and J 2 bases short, with 14 bases between. Germline V gene lookup returns CDR1 LGHNA and CDR2 YNFKEQ. This CDR3 has 15 amino acids. The CDR3 coding sequence is TGTGCCAGCAGCCTCCAATCCGGGGTACAAGAGACCCAGTACTTC. Its translation is CASSLQSGVQETQYF.

The DNA for the CDR3 is TGCGCCAGCAGCTTAGCCAGGGGGAGTGAAAAACTGTTTTTT. It specifies CASSLARGSEKLFF. The rearrangement links TRBV5-1 to TRBJ1-4, with 7 bases lining up with TRBD1. Trimming removed 2 bases from V and 7 bases from J; junction bases left unmatched: 5. Germline assignment: CDR1 SGHRS and CDR2 YFSETQ. This CDR3 contains 14 residues.

The CDR3 sequence is CASSFTGGNQPQHF. The CDR3 DNA reads TGTGCCAGCAGCTTTACAGGGGGCAATCAGCCCCAGCATTTT. The chain combines TRBV7-2 with TRBJ1-5, with 7 bases fitting TRBD1. V shed 3 bases and J 2 bases; nucleotides not matched to a gene: 1. The CDR3 is made up of 14 amino acids. The germline V gene has CDR1 SGHTA and CDR2 FQGNSA.

The chain recombines TRBV3-1 (or the pseudogene TRBV3-2) with TRBJ2-2; 11 bases are shared with TRBD2. The CDR3 runs to 12 residues. Germline V gene data show CDR1 as LGHDT and CDR2 as YNNKEL (reference sequence). In nucleotides, the CDR3 is TGTGCGACTAGCGGGACAACCGGGGAGCTGTTTTTT. Protein product: CATSGTTGELFF.

This chain links TRBV4-3 with TRBJ2-6; D may be TRBD2 (5 bases). V lost 1 base and J 2 bases, leaving 6 bases between the germline ends. This CDR3 region has 15 residues. Germline CDR1 reads LGHNA; CDR2 reads YSLEER. CDR3 DNA: TGCGCCAGCAGCCAAGGGGGAGCTGGGGCCAACGTCCTGACTTTC. Protein product: CASSQGGAGANVLTF.

This clone has only a few counts. The chain couples TRBV5-6 to TRBJ1-2, with D tentatively TRBD1 (5 bases). V was shortened by 0 bases and J by 8 bases, with 11 bases between the two germline ends. Germline loops: CDR1 SGHDT, CDR2 YYEEEE. CDR3 length: 13 amino acids. CDR3 DNA: TGTGCCAGCAGCTTGGGACAGTCCAGGGGCTACACCTTC. It encodes CASSLGQSRGYTF. Based on the CDR3 plus reference TRBV5-6 and TRBJ1-2, the full variable domain is DAGVTQSPTHLIKTRGQQVTLRCSPKSGHDTVSWYQQALGQGPQFIFQYYEEEERQRGNFPDRFSGHQFPNYSSELNVNALLLGDSALYLCASSLGQSRGYTFGSGTRLTVV.

J is TRBJ1-6 and V is TRBV7-2, with D perhaps matching TRBD1 (6 bases). Germline V CDR1 and CDR2: SGHTA, FQGNSA. There are 15 residues in the CDR3. V was clipped by 4 bases and J by 2 bases, with 9 bases between them. CDR3 bases: TGTGCCAGCAGCTCAGACAGGACCTATAATTCACCCCTCCACTTT. Amino acid sequence: CASSSDRTYNSPLHF. The full variable domain, completed using reference TRBV7-2 and TRBJ1-6, is GAGVSQSPSNKVTEKGKDVELRCDPISGHTALYWYRQSLGQGLEFLIYFQGNSAPDKSGLPSDRFSAERTGGSVSTLTIQRTQQEDSAVYLCASSSDRTYNSPLHFGNGTRLTVT.

The chain couples TRBV6-5 to TRBJ1-1, with 7 bases identical to TRBD1. Germline CDR1 and CDR2: MNHEY and SVGAGI. CDR3 length: 13 residues. The V gene end was trimmed by 5 bases and the J gene end by 3 bases; junction bases not matched to a gene: 3. CDR3 sequence reads: CASSRQGYTEAFF. CDR3 bases: TGTGCCAGCAGTAGACAGGGTTACACTGAAGCTTTCTTT.

The V gene is TRBV5-1, the J gene TRBJ2-5, with 11 bases identical to TRBD2. Germline CDR1 is SGHRS and CDR2 is YFSETQ. The CDR3 totals 16 residues. The V segment lost 2 bases and the J segment 4 bases; nucleotides outside the gene matches: 7. CDR3 region: CASSLASGGSRETQYF. Here the CDR3 DNA reads TGCGCCAGCAGCTTAGCTAGCGGGGGGTCTAGAGAGACCCAGTACTTC.

This chain links TRBV5-1 with TRBJ2-3; TRBD2 agrees at 9 bases. This CDR3 spans 14 amino acids. Germline CDR1 is SGHRS and CDR2 is YFSETQ. J was trimmed by 5 bases and V by 2 bases; bases with no gene match: 3. CDR3 sequence reads: CASSFATSGDTQYF. Here the CDR3 DNA reads TGCGCCAGCAGCTTCGCGACTAGCGGAGATACGCAGTATTTT.

The chain has TRBV2 and TRBJ2-5; 9 bases are a match to TRBD2. The CDR3 is made up of 15 amino acids. V lost 8 bases to trimming and J lost 5 bases; unmatched junction nucleotides: 12. Germline CDR1 is SNHLY and CDR2 is FYNNEI. CDR3 sequence: CASGSGGLGGETQYF. CDR3 nucleotide sequence: TGTGCCAGCGGAAGCGGGGGGCTCGGCGGGGAGACCCAGTACTTC.

This clone was seen only once. The chain uses TRBV5-1 and TRBJ1-2; TRBD1 aligns across 10 bases. This CDR3 region has 16 residues. Germline CDR1 is SGHRS and CDR2 is YFSETQ. V trimming: 4 bases; J trimming: 1 base; junction bases outside the gene matches: 7. This CDR3 is CASSPDRGPYNYGYTF. Here the CDR3 DNA reads TGCGCCAGCAGCCCCGACAGGGGGCCCTATAACTATGGCTACACCTTC.